This T cell receptor (beta chain) comes out of a study of response to subunit inactivated influenza vaccine. TCRdb ran MiXCR on the RT-PCR reads and lists one entry per CDR3 protein. The table records hundreds of thousands of distinct CDR3 sequences, 11% of them present only once. CDR3 length: 14 amino acids. CDR1 SEHNR and CDR2 FQNEAQ come from the germline V gene (reference sequence). The ends lost 3 bases at V and 1 base at J; junction bases unmatched: 2. This clonotype has more than one count but fewer than ten. This may arise from a read error, as a much more abundant clone is one base away. The sample was also reused in another study, on T cells expressing NK-cell markers. Per that paper: Making the TCR beta cDNA relied on 5'RACE template switching with UMIs. In several donors, dominant clonotypes made up about 28.3-65% of CD3+CD56-NKG2C+ cells.

This TCR came from a man over 45 who received an inactivated influenza vaccine. The source material was PBMCs from blood, sampled on the day of vaccination. The chain links TRBV7-9 to TRBJ2-7; 8 bases are a match to TRBD1. This chain's CDR3 is CASSFRTGSYEQYF. In DNA, the CDR3 is TGTGCCAGCAGCTTCAGGACAGGGTCCTACGAGCAGTACTTC. The full variable domain, completed using reference TRBV7-9 and TRBJ2-7, is DTGVSQNPRHKITKRGQNVTFRCDPISEHNRLYWYRQTLGQGPEFLTYFQNEAQLEKSRLLSDRFSAERPKGSFSTLEIQRTEQGDSAMYLCASSFRTGSYEQYFGPGTRLTVT.